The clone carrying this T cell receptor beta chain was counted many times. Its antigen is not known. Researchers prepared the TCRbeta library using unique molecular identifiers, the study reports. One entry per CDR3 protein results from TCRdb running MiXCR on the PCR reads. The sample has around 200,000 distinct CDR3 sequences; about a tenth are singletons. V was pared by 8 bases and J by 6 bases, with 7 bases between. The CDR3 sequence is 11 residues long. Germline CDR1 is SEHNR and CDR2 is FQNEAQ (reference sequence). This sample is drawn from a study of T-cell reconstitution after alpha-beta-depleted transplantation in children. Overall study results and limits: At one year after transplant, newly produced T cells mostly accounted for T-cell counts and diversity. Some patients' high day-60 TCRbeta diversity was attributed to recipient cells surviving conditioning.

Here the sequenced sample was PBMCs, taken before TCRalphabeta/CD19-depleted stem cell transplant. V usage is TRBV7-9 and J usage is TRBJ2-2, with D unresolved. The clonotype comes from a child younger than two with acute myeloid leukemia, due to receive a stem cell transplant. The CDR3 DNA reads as TGTGCCAGCGCCCCCCCCGGGGAGCTGTTTTTT. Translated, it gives CASAPPGELFF.